These 29 T cell receptor beta chains originate from one sample sequenced in a study of T cell responses to AZD1222 COVID-19 vaccine. TCRdb keeps only in-frame clones here, not all; method: immunoSEQ multiplex PCR. The sample lists about 270,000 clones, 85% to 95% occurring once. Sample: peripheral blood, taken 28 days after the second AZD1222 dose. These receptor sequences come from an adult who received the AZD1222 COVID-19 vaccine.

The chain links TRBV7-6 to TRBJ2-1, with TRBD2 identical over 7 bases. Germline CDR1 reads SGHVS; CDR2 reads FNYEAQ. V gave up 2 bases and J gave up 6 bases; unmatched junction bases: 7. This CDR3 comprises 15 residues. DNA of the CDR3: TGTGCCAGCAGCTTAATAGGCGGGAGTTTCAATGAGCAGTTCTTC. Its translation: CASSLIGGSFNEQFF.

This clone was found once. This rearrangement joins TRBV2 to TRBJ1-1; D remains ambiguous. There are 12 residues in the CDR3. The V end lost 4 bases, the J end lost 5 bases, and 8 bases lay between the germline ends. Germline V lookup: CDR1 SNHLY, CDR2 FYNNEI. CDR3 bases: TGTGCCAGCAGTGGGGGTAGGACTGAAGCTTTCTTT. Encoded protein: CASSGGRTEAFF. The full variable domain, completed using reference TRBV2 and TRBJ1-1, is EPEVTQTPSHQVTQMGQEVILRCVPISNHLYFYWYRQILGQKVEFLVSFYNNEISEKSEIFDDQFSVERPDGSNFTLKIRSTKLEDSAMYFCASSGGRTEAFFGQGTRLTVV.

This chain connects TRBV4-1 to TRBJ2-3; 9 nucleotides match TRBD1. The CDR3 totals 14 residues. CDR1 is MGHRA, CDR2 YSYEKL, per germline. V lost 4 bases to trimming and J lost 6 bases; unmatched junction nucleotides: 5. The chain's CDR3 is CASSRGQGTDTQYF. The CDR3 nucleotides are TGCGCCAGCAGCCGTGGACAGGGGACCGATACGCAGTATTTT.

This clone came up once. CDR3 sequence (DNA): TGTGCCAGCAGCTCCCAAGGACTAAGAAACACCATATATTTT. Translation: CASSSQGLRNTIYF. The chain links TRBV28 to TRBJ1-3, with D unclear. There are 14 residues in the CDR3. Trimming removed 6 bases at V and 5 bases at J, with 14 bases between. CDR1 and CDR2 (germline): MDHEN, SYDVKM.

Here the CDR3 reads CASVRLGQETQYF. As DNA, the CDR3 is TGTGCCAGCGTCAGACTGGGGCAAGAGACCCAGTACTTC. The V call is TRBV2, the J call TRBJ2-5; D unclear. Germline CDR1 is SNHLY and CDR2 is FYNNEI. Trimming took off 8 bases at V and 2 bases at J, with 12 bases between the two ends. The CDR3 runs 13 residues.

To note about this clone: The junction differs from germline at one of its ends, possibly a read error. The chain has TRBV2 and TRBJ2-4, with D perhaps being TRBD1 or TRBD2 (5 bases each). The CDR3 is made up of 14 amino acids. Germline-derived CDR1 and CDR2 are SNHLY and FYNNEI. CDR3 amino acids: CASSEGTQANTQYF. DNA of the CDR3: TGTGCCAGCAGTGAGGGGACCCAGGCGAACACTCAGTACTTC. Supplemented by reference TRBV2 and TRBJ2-4, the full variable domain reads EPEVTQTPSHQVTQMGQEVILRCVPISNHLYFYWYRQILGQKVEFLVSFYNNEISEKSEIFDDQFSVERPDGSNFTLKIRSTKLEDSAMYFCASSEGTQANTQYFGAGTRLSVL.

This rearrangement joins TRBV3-1 (or the pseudogene TRBV3-2) to TRBJ2-2; D tentatively reads TRBD1 or TRBD2 (5 bases each). V gave up 4 bases and J gave up 4 bases, with 10 bases separating them. This CDR3 region has 14 residues. The germline gives CDR1 LGHDT, CDR2 YNNKEL (reference sequence). The CDR3 bases are TGTGCCAGCAGCCCCTGGGACCTCACCGGGGAGCTGTTTTTT. Its translation is CASSPWDLTGELFF.

The chain combines TRBV6-5 with TRBJ1-3; maybe TRBD1 (5 bases). The CDR3 sequence is 15 residues long. Between the trimmed V and J ends, which lost 7 bases and 0 bases, there was a span of 13 bases. The germline CDR1 and CDR2 sequences are MNHEY and SVGAGI. The CDR3 sequence is CASTPGPSSGNTIYF. CDR3 sequence (DNA): TGTGCCAGCACCCCGGGGCCGAGCTCTGGAAACACCATATATTTT.

The gene calls are TRBV6-1 and TRBJ1-1; 9 bases are a match to TRBD1. The J segment lost 4 bases and the V segment lost 3 bases, leaving 9 bases of the junction unmatched. The CDR3 length is 16 residues. The V gene's germline CDR1 is MNHNS and CDR2 SASEGT. CDR3 amino acids: CASSDPIQGAVTEAFF. The CDR3 DNA sequence: TGTGCCAGCAGTGACCCGATACAGGGGGCAGTCACTGAAGCTTTCTTT.

V gene TRBV11-1 combines with J gene TRBJ2-5; D might be TRBD2 (6 bases). V was cut by 6 bases and J by 2 bases, with 7 bases left in between. The CDR3 is 12 amino acids. Germline CDR1 reads SGHAT; CDR2 reads FQDESV (reference sequence). In nucleotides, the CDR3 is TGTGCCAGCAGGCGGGATCAAGAGACCCAGTACTTC. Protein: CASRRDQETQYF.

V is TRBV2 and J is TRBJ1-6; D perhaps matches TRBD1 (5 bases). The CDR3 runs to 16 residues. Trimming cost V 8 bases and J 1 base, with 15 bases left between them. Germline V CDR1 and CDR2: SNHLY, FYNNEI. As DNA, the CDR3 is TGTGCCAGCCAAAGACAGTTTAGGTCCTATAATTCACCCCTCCACTTT. It is translated as CASQRQFRSYNSPLHF.

The CDR3 loop reads CASGVRGEEKLFF. The CDR3 DNA reads TGTGCCAGCGGCGTCAGGGGTGAGGAAAAACTGTTTTTT. The V gene is TRBV27, the J gene TRBJ1-4; the D gene is possibly TRBD1 (6 bases). This CDR3 is built from 13 residues. V dropped 8 bases and J dropped 8 bases, with 15 bases sitting between them. Germline V gives CDR1 MNHEY, CDR2 SMNVEV (reference sequence).

This chain uses TRBV5-4 with TRBJ2-7, with D perhaps TRBD2 (6 bases). The ends were cut back, 0 bases at V and 2 bases at J, with 12 bases in the middle. Germline V gives CDR1 SGHNT, CDR2 YYREEE (reference sequence). The CDR3 runs 15 residues. As DNA, the CDR3 is TGTGCCAGCAGCTTGGGGGCGGGATACACCTACGAGCAGTACTTC. It encodes CASSLGAGYTYEQYF.

The chain couples TRBV3-1 (or the pseudogene TRBV3-2) to TRBJ1-2; D is unresolved. V lost 4 bases and J lost 1, with 7 bases in between. This CDR3 has 13 residues. Germline V CDR1 and CDR2: LGHDT, YNNKEL (reference sequence). This CDR3 reads CASSLGVNYGYTF. CDR3 sequence (DNA): TGTGCCAGCAGCCTCGGCGTTAACTATGGCTACACCTTC.

The CDR3 is CASSEGFWTRGLYEQYF. The DNA for the CDR3 is TGCGCCAGCAGTGAGGGGTTTTGGACAAGAGGACTCTACGAGCAGTACTTC. The chain has TRBV10-2 and TRBJ2-7, with D perhaps TRBD1 or TRBD2 (5 bases each). Trimming removed 2 bases at V and 3 bases at J, with 20 bases between. This CDR3 contains 17 residues. Per the germline V gene, CDR1 is WSHSY and CDR2 is SAAADI.

The chain carries TRBV7-2 and TRBJ1-4; 7 nucleotides match TRBD1. V shed 4 bases and J 3 bases; nucleotides not matched to a gene: 11. CDR3 size: 17 residues. Germline lookup yields CDR1 SGHTA and CDR2 FQGNSA. Here the CDR3 reads CASSSEGGGAANEKLFF. For the CDR3, the DNA is TGTGCCAGCAGCTCAGAGGGAGGGGGCGCCGCTAATGAAAAACTGTTTTTT.

V and J are TRBV11-2 and TRBJ1-3; 9 nucleotides align to TRBD1. The V segment lost 5 bases and the J segment 1 base; nucleotides outside the gene matches: 3. This CDR3 spans 15 amino acids. Per the germline V gene, CDR1 is SGHAT and CDR2 is FQNNGV. The CDR3 is CASSRDRVSGNTIYF. CDR3 DNA sequence: TGTGCCAGCAGCAGGGACAGGGTTTCTGGAAACACCATATATTTT.

The chain employs TRBV21-1 and TRBJ2-3; no DNA check was done on the table's D call, TRBD1. TRBV21-1 is marked as a pseudogene. CDR3 size: 16 residues. Here the CDR3 reads CASSTGQDRGMGTQYF. As DNA, the CDR3 is TGTGCCAGCAGCACCGGGCAGGACAGGGGAATGGGTACGCAGTATTTT.

This clone has just a few counts. V and J are TRBV25-1 and TRBJ2-2; D is uncertain. V was shortened by 5 bases and J by 7 bases, with 14 bases between the two germline ends. The CDR3 runs 14 residues. Germline loops: CDR1 MGHDK, CDR2 SYGVNS. CDR3 in DNA: TGTGCCAGCAGTTACTCGTGGACCGACGGGGAGCTGTTTTTT. Amino acid sequence: CASSYSWTDGELFF.

This chain joins TRBV28 and TRBJ1-2; TRBD1 matches at 7 bases. Germline-derived CDR1 and CDR2 are MDHEN and SYDVKM. The CDR3 runs to 15 residues. The V segment lost 2 bases and the J segment 4 bases; nucleotides outside the gene matches: 7. DNA for the CDR3: TGTGCCAGCAGTTTACCGACAGGGCCGGGCTATGGCTACACCTTC. Translating it yields CASSLPTGPGYGYTF.

V gene TRBV25-1 combines with J gene TRBJ2-5; D assignment may be TRBD1 or TRBD2 (5 bases each). CDR3 size: 15 residues. CDR1 MGHDK and CDR2 SYGVNS come from the germline V gene. Trimming took 4 bases from V and 0 from J, leaving 12 bases between them. The CDR3 DNA sequence: TGTGCCAGCAGTGGAGGGGCAGGCCACCAAGAGACCCAGTACTTC. The encoded protein is CASSGGAGHQETQYF.

This clone has just one count. This sample also contains other DNA sequences that code for the same CDR3. The chain joins TRBV28 to TRBJ2-1, with D perhaps being TRBD1 or TRBD2 (6 bases each). The CDR3 runs to 15 residues. The germline V gene encodes CDR1 MDHEN and CDR2 SYDVKM. V lost 2 bases and J 7 bases, leaving 15 bases between the germline ends. CDR3 nucleotides: TGTGCCAGCAGTTTAATAGGACGGGGGCCGAATGAGCAGTTCTTC. Amino acids: CASSLIGRGPNEQFF.

The chain couples TRBV6-6 to TRBJ2-3; possibly TRBD1 for D (5 bases). V lost 5 bases to trimming and J lost 0 bases, with 9 bases between them. The CDR3 covers 14 residues. The germline V gene encodes CDR1 MNHNY and CDR2 SVGAGI (reference sequence). CDR3 in amino acids: CASSIQVSTDTQYF. Here the CDR3 DNA reads TGTGCCAGCAGTATACAGGTCAGCACAGATACGCAGTATTTT.

The chain is built from TRBV9 and TRBJ1-6; 8 bases fit TRBD1. Germline loops: CDR1 SGDLS, CDR2 YYNGEE. This CDR3 is 15 amino acids long. Germline trimming cut 3 bases from V and 6 bases from J; bases unmatched to any gene: 5. This chain's CDR3 is CASSARQGTNSPLHF. CDR3 in DNA: TGTGCCAGCAGCGCCCGACAGGGGACTAATTCACCCCTCCACTTT. Based on the CDR3 plus reference TRBV9 and TRBJ1-6, the full variable domain is DSGVTQTPKHLITATGQRVTLRCSPRSGDLSVYWYQQSLDQGLQFLIQYYNGEERAKGNILERFSAQQFPDLHSELNLSSLELGDSALYFCASSARQGTNSPLHFGNGTRLTVT.

The rearrangement uses TRBV12-3 or TRBV12-4 and TRBJ2-7; D is unresolved. V lost 1 base, J lost 5 bases, and 9 bases lay in between. This CDR3 is 13 amino acids long. CDR3: CASSLVVTDEQYF. CDR3 bases: TGTGCCAGCAGTTTAGTCGTGACGGACGAGCAGTACTTC.

The gene calls are TRBV4-3 and TRBJ2-1; no clear D. The CDR3 extends over 12 amino acids. V was cut by 4 bases and J by 8 bases, with 9 bases left in between. The germline CDR1 and CDR2 sequences are LGHNA and YSLEER. As DNA, the CDR3 is TGCGCCAGCAGCCCTGGCCTGGATGAGCAGTTCTTC. It encodes CASSPGLDEQFF.

V usage is TRBV19 and J usage is TRBJ1-6; the D gene is possibly TRBD1 (6 bases). The germline V gene has CDR1 LNHDA and CDR2 SQIVND (reference sequence). V dropped 6 bases and J dropped 6 bases, with 12 bases sitting between them. The length of the CDR3 is 14 residues. CDR3 coding DNA: TGTGCCAGTAGCCCCGGACAGATTAATTCACCCCTCCACTTT. Its protein is CASSPGQINSPLHF.

The rearrangement uses TRBV10-2 and TRBJ1-1; D is perhaps TRBD1 (5 bases). V dropped 7 bases and J dropped 6 bases, with 18 bases sitting between them. The CDR3 is made up of 14 amino acids. Germline V gene data show CDR1 as WSHSY and CDR2 as SAAADI. The CDR3 DNA reads as TGCGCCAGCACCCGAGAAGGAAGAGGGGCTGAAGCTTTCTTT. Amino acid sequence: CASTREGRGAEAFF.

The chain couples TRBV7-2 to TRBJ1-1; maybe TRBD1 (6 bases). V was shortened by 5 bases and J by 1 base, with 11 bases between the two germline ends. The CDR3 sequence is 14 residues long. Germline loops: CDR1 SGHTA, CDR2 FQGNSA. CDR3 DNA: TGTGCCAGCAGCACTGACAGGACGAACACTGAAGCTTTCTTT. Translation gives CASSTDRTNTEAFF.